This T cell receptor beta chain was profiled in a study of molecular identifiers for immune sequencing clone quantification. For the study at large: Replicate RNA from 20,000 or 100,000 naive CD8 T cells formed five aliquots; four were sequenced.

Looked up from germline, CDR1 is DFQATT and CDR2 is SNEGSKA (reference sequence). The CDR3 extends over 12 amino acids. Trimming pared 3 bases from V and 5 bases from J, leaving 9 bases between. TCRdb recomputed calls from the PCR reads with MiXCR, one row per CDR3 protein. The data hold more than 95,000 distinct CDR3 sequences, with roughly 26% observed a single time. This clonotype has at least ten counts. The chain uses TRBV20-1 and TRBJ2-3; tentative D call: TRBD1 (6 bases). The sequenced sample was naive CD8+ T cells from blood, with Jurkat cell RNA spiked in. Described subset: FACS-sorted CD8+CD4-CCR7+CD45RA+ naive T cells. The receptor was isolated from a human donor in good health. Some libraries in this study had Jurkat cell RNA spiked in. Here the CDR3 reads CSASKGGDTQYF. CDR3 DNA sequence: TGCAGTGCTAGCAAAGGGGGAGATACGCAGTATTTT.